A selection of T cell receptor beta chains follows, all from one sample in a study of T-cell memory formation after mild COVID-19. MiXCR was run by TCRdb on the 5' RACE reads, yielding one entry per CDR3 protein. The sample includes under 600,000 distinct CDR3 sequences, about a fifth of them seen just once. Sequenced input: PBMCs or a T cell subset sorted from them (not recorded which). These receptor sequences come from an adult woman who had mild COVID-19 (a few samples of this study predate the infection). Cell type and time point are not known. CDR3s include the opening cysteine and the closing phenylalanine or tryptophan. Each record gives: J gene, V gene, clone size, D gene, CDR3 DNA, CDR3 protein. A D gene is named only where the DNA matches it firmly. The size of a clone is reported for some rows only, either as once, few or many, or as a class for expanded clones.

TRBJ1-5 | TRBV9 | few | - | TGTGCCAGCGGCAAGGGGGGGACCAATCAGCCCCAGCATTTT | CASGKGGTNQPQHF
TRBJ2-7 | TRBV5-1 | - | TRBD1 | TGCGCCAGCAGCTTCGAGGGGACAGGGTCCTACGAGCAGTACTTC | CASSFEGTGSYEQYF
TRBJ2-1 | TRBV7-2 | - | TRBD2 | TGTGCCAGCAGCCTCAGGGCTAGCGGGAAGGATGAGCAGTTCTTC | CASSLRASGKDEQFF
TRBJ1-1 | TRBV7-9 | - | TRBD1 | TGTGCCAGCAGCAACGGGACAGCCGCTTTCGGAGCTTTCTTT | CASSNGTAAFGAFF
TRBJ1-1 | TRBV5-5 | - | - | TGTGCCAGCAGTCCCCCGGGGGGGGCTGAAGCTTTCTTT | CASSPPGGAEAFF
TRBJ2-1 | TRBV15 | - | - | TGTGCCACCAGCGGCTTCTACAATGAGCAGTTCTTC | CATSGFYNEQFF
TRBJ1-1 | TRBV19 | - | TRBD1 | TGTGCCAGTAAGAGTCAGGGGGCCACTGAAGCTTTCTTT | CASKSQGATEAFF
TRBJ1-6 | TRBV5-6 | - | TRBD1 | TGTGCCAGCACCTGGACAGGGGGATTTTCACCCCTCCACTTT | CASTWTGGFSPLHF
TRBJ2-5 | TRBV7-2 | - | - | TGTGCCAGCAGCTTACTCAGGGGGGCTCAAGAGACCCAGTACTTC | CASSLLRGAQETQYF
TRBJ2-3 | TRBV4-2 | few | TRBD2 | TGTGCCAGCCAAGTCGGTAGGACTAGTGGCACAGATACGCAGTATTTT | CASQVGRTSGTDTQYF
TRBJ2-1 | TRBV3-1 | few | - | TGTGCCAGCAGCCCGACAGGCTATGAGCAGTTCTTC | CASSPTGYEQFF
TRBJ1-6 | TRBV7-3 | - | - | TGTGCCAGCAGCTTAACGGCTGGGAGCAATTCACCCCTCCACTTT | CASSLTAGSNSPLHF
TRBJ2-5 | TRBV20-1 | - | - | TGCAGTGCTAGCCGGACAGTCCAAGAGACCCAGTACTTC | CSASRTVQETQYF
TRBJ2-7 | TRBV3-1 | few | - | TGTGCCAGCCGGGGGGCGAAACCCACCTACGAGCAGTACTTC | CASRGAKPTYEQYF
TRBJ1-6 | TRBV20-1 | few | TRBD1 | TGCAGTGCTAGAGATTGGGACAGGGGAAAGGGGTATTCACCCCTCCACTTT | CSARDWDRGKGYSPLHF
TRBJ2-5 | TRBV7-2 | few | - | TGTGCCAGCAGCTTAGCGGGAGTTGCTGAGACCCAGTACTTC | CASSLAGVAETQYF
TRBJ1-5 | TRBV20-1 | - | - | TGCAGTGCTCTAGACAGTGATCAGCCCCAGCATTTT | CSALDSDQPQHF
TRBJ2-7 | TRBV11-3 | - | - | TGTGCCAGTTCAGCCGGCCGGGCGCAGGGGACCTACGAGCAGTACTTC | CASSAGRAQGTYEQYF
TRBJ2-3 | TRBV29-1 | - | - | TGCAGCGCAAACCATCTAGGGGGCACAGATACGCAGTATTTT | CSANHLGGTDTQYF
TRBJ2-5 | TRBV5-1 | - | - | TGCGCCAGCAGCTCTCGGGGATTCCAAGAGACCCAGTACTTC | CASSSRGFQETQYF
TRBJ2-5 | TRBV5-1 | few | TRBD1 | TGCGCCAGCAGCTTAGGACAGGGGGGGCGTTTGGAAGAGACCCAGTACTTC | CASSLGQGGRLEETQYF
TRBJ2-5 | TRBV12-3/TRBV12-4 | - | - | TGTGCCAGCAGTACTACGGACTCTAAAGAGACCCAGTACTTC | CASSTTDSKETQYF
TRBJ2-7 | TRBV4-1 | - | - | TGCGCCAGCAGCCAAGCGGGATTTTCCTACGAGCAGTACTTC | CASSQAGFSYEQYF
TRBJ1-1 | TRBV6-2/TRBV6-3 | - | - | TGTGCCAGCAGACCTGCTGGGAGGGGGAGGACTGAAGCTTTCTTT | CASRPAGRGRTEAFF
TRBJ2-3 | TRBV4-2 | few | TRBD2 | TGTGCCAGCAGCCCTCCAACTAGCGGGGGCACAGATACGCAGTATTTT | CASSPPTSGGTDTQYF
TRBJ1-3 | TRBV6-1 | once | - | TGTGCCGCGAGGGAGGTACCAGTCTCTGGAAACACCATATATTTT | CAAREVPVSGNTIYF
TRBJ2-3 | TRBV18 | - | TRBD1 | TGTGCCAGCTCACTTACAGGGGTCGGCACAGATACGCAGTATTTT | CASSLTGVGTDTQYF
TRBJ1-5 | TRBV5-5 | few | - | TGTGCCAGCAGCTTGGTCCTGGGGGCCAATCAGCCCCAGCATTTT | CASSLVLGANQPQHF
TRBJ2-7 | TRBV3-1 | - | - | TGTGCCAGCAGCCGTGGACAGTACGAGCAGTACTTC | CASSRGQYEQYF
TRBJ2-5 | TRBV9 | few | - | TGTGCCAGCAGCGTTAGCCCTCTAGGAGGGGAGACCCAGTACTTC | CASSVSPLGGETQYF
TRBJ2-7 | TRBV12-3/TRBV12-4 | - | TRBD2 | TGTGCCAGCAGACAGAGCGGGAGTCACTCCTACGAGCAGTACTTC | CASRQSGSHSYEQYF
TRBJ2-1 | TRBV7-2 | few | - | TGTGCCAGCAGCTTAGCCCAGAGTAGTGAGCAGTTCTTC | CASSLAQSSEQFF
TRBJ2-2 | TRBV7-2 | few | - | TGTGCCAGCAGCCGGGACATAAACACCGGGGAGCTGTTTTTT | CASSRDINTGELFF
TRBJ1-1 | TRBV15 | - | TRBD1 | TGTGCCACCAGCCGACGACAGGGATACACTGAAGCTTTCTTT | CATSRRQGYTEAFF
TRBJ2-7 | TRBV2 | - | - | TGTGCCAGCAGAAAAATCGGGACAAGTCCCTACGAGCAGTACTTC | CASRKIGTSPYEQYF
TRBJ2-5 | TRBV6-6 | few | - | TGTGCCAGCAGATGGAGCGAGCGTGAGACCCAGTACTTC | CASRWSERETQYF
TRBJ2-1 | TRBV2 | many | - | TGTGCCAGCAGGCCCGGGACCGCGAGCAATGAGCAGTTCTTC | CASRPGTASNEQFF
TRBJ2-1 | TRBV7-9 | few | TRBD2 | TGTGCCAGCTTCACCGGGACTAGCACCAATGAGCAGTTCTTC | CASFTGTSTNEQFF
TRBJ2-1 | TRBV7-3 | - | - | TGTGCCAGCAGCGCAAACACAGGGTTAAGGCAGTTCTTC | CASSANTGLRQFF
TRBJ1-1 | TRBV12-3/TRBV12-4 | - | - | TGTGCCAGCAGTTTAAACGCATATGGAGGTGAAGCTTTCTTT | CASSLNAYGGEAFF
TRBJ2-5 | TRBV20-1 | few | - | TGCAGTGCTAGAGACAGGGTTCCCCCAGAGACCCAGTACTTC | CSARDRVPPETQYF
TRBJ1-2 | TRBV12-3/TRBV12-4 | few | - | TGTGCCAGCAGTCCCCGGACGGATGGCTACACCTTC | CASSPRTDGYTF
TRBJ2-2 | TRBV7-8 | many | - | TGTGCCAGCAGCGAGTCCGGGGAACACGGGGAGCTGTTTTTT | CASSESGEHGELFF
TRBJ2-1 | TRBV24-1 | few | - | TGTGCCACCAGTGATGTGCATGAGCAGTTCTTC | CATSDVHEQFF
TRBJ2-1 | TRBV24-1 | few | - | TGTGCCACCAGTGATCCGCGGCGGGTACCCGAGCAGTTCTTC | CATSDPRRVPEQFF
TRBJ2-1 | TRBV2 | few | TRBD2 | TGTGCCAGCAGTGACCTAGCGGAAGGCGGTCCCTCCTACAATGAGCAGTTCTTC | CASSDLAEGGPSYNEQFF